What follows are 14 T cell receptor beta chains derived from one specimen sequenced in a study of early T cells in non-severe SARS-CoV-2 infection. TCRdb reprocessed the 5' RACE reads with MiXCR, giving one entry per CDR3 protein. The sample carries approximately 39,000 distinct CDR3 sequences, 8.5% to 10% recorded once. Sequencing was carried out using whole blood. Every receptor here comes from an adult who was a healthcare worker with PCR-confirmed SARS-CoV-2 infection or an uninfected control (not recorded which).

The J gene is TRBJ2-5, the V gene TRBV25-1; D possibly corresponds to TRBD2 (6 bases). Germline V gene lookup returns CDR1 MGHDK and CDR2 SYGVNS. V lost 3 bases and J 1 base, leaving 15 bases between the germline ends. This CDR3 is 16 amino acids long. The CDR3 sequence is CASSEDIAEGQETQYF. In DNA form, the CDR3 reads TGTGCCAGCAGTGAGGATATAGCGGAGGGCCAAGAGACCCAGTACTTC.

The rearrangement uses TRBV20-1 and TRBJ1-5, with 9 bases matching TRBD1. The CDR3 is made up of 13 amino acids. The trim removed 5 bases at V and 7 bases at J, leaving 6 bases unmatched. Germline CDR1 reads DFQATT; CDR2 reads SNEGSKA (reference sequence). The CDR3 DNA reads TGCAGTGCTGGACAGGGGACCGGACAGCCCCAGCATTTT. Amino acids: CSAGQGTGQPQHF.

In its sample, this clonotype was seen many times. The chain joins TRBV12-3 or TRBV12-4 to TRBJ1-1, with 7 bases that match TRBD1. Unmatched junction bases numbered 13, after V lost 11 bases and J lost 4 bases. This CDR3 is built from 14 residues. In DNA, the CDR3 is TGTGCCGCAAAAGGGATACAGGGGCCCACTGAAGCTTTCTTT. Translating gives CAAKGIQGPTEAFF.

This rearrangement joins TRBV27 to TRBJ2-2; the match to TRBD1 covers 7 bases. The V segment lost 5 bases and the J segment 3 bases; nucleotides outside the gene matches: 6. The germline CDR1 and CDR2 sequences are MNHEY and SMNVEV (reference sequence). This CDR3 is built from 15 residues. CDR3 DNA: TGTGCCAGCAGTCGTACGACAGGGTACACCGGGGAGCTGTTTTTT. Protein sequence: CASSRTTGYTGELFF.

This clonotype has at least ten counts. The V and J genes are TRBV20-1 and TRBJ2-1; 8 bases are a match to TRBD1. The germline CDR1 and CDR2 sequences are DFQATT and SNEGSKA (reference sequence). The CDR3 has 13 amino acids. Trimming cost V 5 bases and J 5 bases; bases outside gene matches: 5. The CDR3 sequence is CSAPRTGNNEQFF. As DNA, the CDR3 is TGCAGTGCTCCCCGGACAGGGAACAATGAGCAGTTCTTC.

The chain links TRBV9 to TRBJ1-3, with D unresolved. Germline CDR1 SGDLS, CDR2 YYNGEE. The ends were cut back, 0 bases at V and 0 bases at J, with 4 bases in the middle. The CDR3 consists of 14 residues. CDR3 in amino acids: CASSVVPSGNTIYF. As DNA, the CDR3 is TGTGCCAGCAGCGTAGTCCCCTCTGGAAACACCATATATTTT.

Ten or more counts support this clonotype. V usage is TRBV7-2 and J usage is TRBJ1-2; D is unclear. CDR1 and CDR2 (germline): SGHTA, FQGNSA. V was cut by 6 bases and J by 3 bases, with 11 bases left in between. The CDR3 contains 13 residues. The CDR3 DNA is TGTGCCAGCAGTCGTAATTGGGACTATGGCTACACCTTC. Translating gives CASSRNWDYGYTF.

V usage is TRBV7-2 and J usage is TRBJ2-5; TRBD1 might be the D (6 bases). In germline, CDR1 is SGHTA, CDR2 FQGNSA. The V gene lost 5 bases and the J gene lost 5 bases, with 12 bases spanning the gap. The CDR3 has 13 residues. The CDR3 loop reads CASSRQVLETQYF. For the CDR3, the DNA is TGTGCCAGCAGCAGACAGGTCCTGGAGACCCAGTACTTC.

The rearrangement links TRBV27 to TRBJ1-6; no definite D call. This CDR3 spans 15 amino acids. Germline CDR1 and CDR2: MNHEY and SMNVEV (reference sequence). Trimming removed 8 bases from V and 4 bases from J, with 15 bases in between. CDR3 residues: CASQEEGSYNSPLHF. The CDR3 nucleotides read TGTGCCAGCCAAGAGGAGGGAAGTTATAATTCACCCCTCCACTTT.

The chain combines TRBV9 with TRBJ1-1; D remains unclear. The CDR3 contains 14 residues. V was cut by 0 bases and J by 1 base, with 7 bases left in between. Germline V lookup: CDR1 SGDLS, CDR2 YYNGEE. Here the CDR3 reads CASSVGWQNTEAFF. CDR3 nucleotides: TGTGCCAGCAGCGTAGGCTGGCAGAACACTGAAGCTTTCTTT.

At least ten counts were recorded for this clonotype. This chain links TRBV20-1 with TRBJ2-4; D might be TRBD1 (7 bases). Trimming cost V 2 bases and J 4 bases, with 18 bases left between them. Germline V CDR1 and CDR2: DFQATT, SNEGSKA (reference sequence). The CDR3 spans 16 residues. Here the CDR3 reads CSARRSSTGRKNIQYF. The CDR3 DNA reads TGCAGTGCTAGACGAAGCTCGACAGGGAGGAAAAACATTCAGTACTTC.

The chain is built from TRBV7-8 and TRBJ2-7; D perhaps matches TRBD1 (5 bases). The CDR3 consists of 15 residues. V shed 0 bases and J shed 0 bases, with 9 bases lying between them. The germline V gene encodes CDR1 SGHVS and CDR2 FQNEAQ. The CDR3 nucleotides read TGTGCCAGCAGCTTAGCGGGGCGAGGCTCCTACGAGCAGTACTTC. It codes for CASSLAGRGSYEQYF.

This chain uses TRBV28 with TRBJ2-3; D is undetermined. Trimming pared 8 bases from V and 5 bases from J, leaving 5 bases between. The CDR3 runs 10 residues. Germline V lookup: CDR1 MDHEN, CDR2 SYDVKM. DNA for the CDR3: TGTGCCAGCTGGGGAGATACGCAGTATTTT. Translated: CASWGDTQYF. The full variable domain, completed using reference TRBV28 and TRBJ2-3, is DVKVTQSSRYLVKRTGEKVFLECVQDMDHENMFWYRQDPGLGLRLIYFSYDVKMKEKGDIPEGYSVSREKKERFSLILESASTNQTSMYLCASWGDTQYFGPGTRLTVL.

The chain links TRBV9 to TRBJ2-1; either TRBD1 or TRBD2 may supply D (6 bases each). The CDR3 spans 16 residues. Between the trimmed V and J ends, which lost 6 bases and 7 bases, there was a span of 23 bases. Germline CDR1 and CDR2: SGDLS and YYNGEE. The CDR3 protein is CASTGDAGTRGNEQFF. The CDR3 nucleotides are TGTGCCAGCACGGGAGATGCCGGGACACGGGGGAATGAGCAGTTCTTC.